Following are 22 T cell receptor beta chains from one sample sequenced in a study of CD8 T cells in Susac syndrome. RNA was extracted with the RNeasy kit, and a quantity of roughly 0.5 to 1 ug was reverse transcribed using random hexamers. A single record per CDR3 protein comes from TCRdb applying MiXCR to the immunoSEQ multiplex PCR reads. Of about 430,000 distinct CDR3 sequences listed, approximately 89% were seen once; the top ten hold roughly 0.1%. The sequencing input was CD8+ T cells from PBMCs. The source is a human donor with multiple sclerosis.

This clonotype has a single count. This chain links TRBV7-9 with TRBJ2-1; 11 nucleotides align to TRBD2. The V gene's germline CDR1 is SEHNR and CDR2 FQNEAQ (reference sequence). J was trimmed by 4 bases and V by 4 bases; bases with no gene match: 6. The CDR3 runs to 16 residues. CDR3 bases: TGTGCCAGCAGCTCCATTGTAGCGGGAGGGTACAATGAGCAGTTCTTC. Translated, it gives CASSSIVAGGYNEQFF.

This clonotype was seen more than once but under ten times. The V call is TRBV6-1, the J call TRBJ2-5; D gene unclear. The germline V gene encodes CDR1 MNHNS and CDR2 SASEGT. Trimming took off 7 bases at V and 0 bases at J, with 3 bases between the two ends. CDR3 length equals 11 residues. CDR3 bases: TGTGCCAGCACCGACCAAGAGACCCAGTACTTC. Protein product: CASTDQETQYF.

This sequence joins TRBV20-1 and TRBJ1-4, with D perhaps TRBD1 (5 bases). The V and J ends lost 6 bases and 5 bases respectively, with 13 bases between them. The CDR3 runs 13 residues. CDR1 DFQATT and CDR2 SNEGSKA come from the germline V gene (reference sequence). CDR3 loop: CSARSRGNEKLFF. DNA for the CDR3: TGCAGTGCGAGGTCCCGGGGGAATGAAAAACTGTTTTTT.

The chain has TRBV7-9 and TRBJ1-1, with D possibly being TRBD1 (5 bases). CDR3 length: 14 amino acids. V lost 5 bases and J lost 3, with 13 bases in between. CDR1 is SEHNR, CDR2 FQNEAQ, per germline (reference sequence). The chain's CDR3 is CASSPVLGDTEAFF. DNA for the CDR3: TGTGCCAGCAGCCCCGTCCTGGGGGACACTGAAGCTTTCTTT. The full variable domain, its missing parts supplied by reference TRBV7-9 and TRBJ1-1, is DTGVSQNPRHKITKRGQNVTFRCDPISEHNRLYWYRQTLGQGPEFLTYFQNEAQLEKSRLLSDRFSAERPKGSFSTLEIQRTEQGDSAMYLCASSPVLGDTEAFFGQGTRLTVV.

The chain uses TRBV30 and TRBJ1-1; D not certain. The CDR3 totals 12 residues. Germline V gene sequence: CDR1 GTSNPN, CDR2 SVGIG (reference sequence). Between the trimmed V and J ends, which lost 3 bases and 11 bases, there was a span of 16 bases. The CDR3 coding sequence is TGTGCCTGGAGCCCGGACGGGATGTGGGCTTTCTTT. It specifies CAWSPDGMWAFF.

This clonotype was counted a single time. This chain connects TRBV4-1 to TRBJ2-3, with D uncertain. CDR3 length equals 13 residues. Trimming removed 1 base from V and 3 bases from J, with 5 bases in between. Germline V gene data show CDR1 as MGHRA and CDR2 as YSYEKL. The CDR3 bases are TGCGCCAGCAGCCAAGCGCTTACAGATACGCAGTATTTT. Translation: CASSQALTDTQYF.

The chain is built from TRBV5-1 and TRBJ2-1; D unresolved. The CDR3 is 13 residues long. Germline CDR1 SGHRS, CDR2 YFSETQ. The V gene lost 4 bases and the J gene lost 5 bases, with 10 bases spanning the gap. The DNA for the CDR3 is TGCGCCAGCAGCATCTGGAAAGACAATGAGCAGTTCTTC. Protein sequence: CASSIWKDNEQFF.

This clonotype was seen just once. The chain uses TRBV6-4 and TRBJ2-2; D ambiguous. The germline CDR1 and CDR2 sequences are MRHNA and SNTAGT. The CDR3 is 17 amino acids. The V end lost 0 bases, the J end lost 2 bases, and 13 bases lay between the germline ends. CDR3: CASSDSGYHSNTGELFF. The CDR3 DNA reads TGTGCCAGCAGTGACTCGGGCTATCACAGCAACACCGGGGAGCTGTTTTTT.

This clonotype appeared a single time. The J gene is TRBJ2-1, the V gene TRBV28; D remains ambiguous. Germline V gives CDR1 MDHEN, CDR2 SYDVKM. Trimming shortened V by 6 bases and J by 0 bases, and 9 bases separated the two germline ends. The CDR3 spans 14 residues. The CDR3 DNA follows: TGTGCCAGCAGGCTGTATAGCTCCTACAATGAGCAGTTCTTC. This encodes CASRLYSSYNEQFF.

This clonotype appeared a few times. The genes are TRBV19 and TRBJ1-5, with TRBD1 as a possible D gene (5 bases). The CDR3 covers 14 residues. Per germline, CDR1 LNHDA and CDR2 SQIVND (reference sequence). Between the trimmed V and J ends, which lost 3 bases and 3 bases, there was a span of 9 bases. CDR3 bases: TGTGCCAGTAGTATTGACAGCCCCAATCAGCCCCAGCATTTT. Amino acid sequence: CASSIDSPNQPQHF.

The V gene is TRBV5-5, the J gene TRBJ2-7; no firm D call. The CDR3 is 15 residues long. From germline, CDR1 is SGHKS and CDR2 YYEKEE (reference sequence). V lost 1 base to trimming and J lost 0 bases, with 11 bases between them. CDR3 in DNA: TGTGCCAGCAGCTTGCTCCAGGAGCTCTCCTACGAGCAGTACTTC. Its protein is CASSLLQELSYEQYF. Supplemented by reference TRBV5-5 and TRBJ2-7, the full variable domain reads DAGVTQSPTHLIKTRGQQVTLRCSPISGHKSVSWYQQVLGQGPQFIFQYYEKEERGRGNFPDRFSARQFPNYSSELNVNALLLGDSALYLCASSLLQELSYEQYFGPGTRLTVT.

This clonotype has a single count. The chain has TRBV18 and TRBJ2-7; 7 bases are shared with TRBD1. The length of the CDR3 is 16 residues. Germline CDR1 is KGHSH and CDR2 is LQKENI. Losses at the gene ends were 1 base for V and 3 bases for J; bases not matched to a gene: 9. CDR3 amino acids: CASSPLNRGFLYEQYF. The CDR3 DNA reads TGTGCCAGCTCACCACTAAACAGGGGATTCCTCTACGAGCAGTACTTC.

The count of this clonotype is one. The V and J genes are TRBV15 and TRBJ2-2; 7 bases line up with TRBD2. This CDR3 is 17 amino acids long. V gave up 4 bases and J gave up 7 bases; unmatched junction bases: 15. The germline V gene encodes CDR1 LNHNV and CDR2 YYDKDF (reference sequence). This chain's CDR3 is CATSTWGGEGPYGELFF. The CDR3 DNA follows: TGTGCCACCAGCACTTGGGGAGGGGAGGGCCCCTACGGGGAGCTGTTTTTT.

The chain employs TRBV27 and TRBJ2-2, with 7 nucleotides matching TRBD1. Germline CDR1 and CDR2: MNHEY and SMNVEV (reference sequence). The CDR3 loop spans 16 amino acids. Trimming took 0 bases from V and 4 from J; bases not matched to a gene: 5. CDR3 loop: CASSLSRQGPTGELFF. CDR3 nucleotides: TGTGCCAGCAGTTTATCCCGACAGGGTCCCACCGGGGAGCTGTTTTTT.

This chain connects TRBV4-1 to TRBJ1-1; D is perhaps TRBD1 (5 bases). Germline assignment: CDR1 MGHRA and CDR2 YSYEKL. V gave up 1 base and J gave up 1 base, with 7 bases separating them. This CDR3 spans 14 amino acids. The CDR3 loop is CASSQGQTNTEAFF. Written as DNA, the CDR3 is TGCGCCAGCAGCCAAGGACAGACGAACACTGAAGCTTTCTTT.

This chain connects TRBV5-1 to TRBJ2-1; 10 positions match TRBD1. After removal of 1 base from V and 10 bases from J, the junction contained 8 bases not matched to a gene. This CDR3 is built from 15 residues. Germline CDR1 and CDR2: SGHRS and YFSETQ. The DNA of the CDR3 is TGCGCCAGCAGCTTGCGACCCGGGACAGGGGACGAGCAGTTCTTC. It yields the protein CASSLRPGTGDEQFF.

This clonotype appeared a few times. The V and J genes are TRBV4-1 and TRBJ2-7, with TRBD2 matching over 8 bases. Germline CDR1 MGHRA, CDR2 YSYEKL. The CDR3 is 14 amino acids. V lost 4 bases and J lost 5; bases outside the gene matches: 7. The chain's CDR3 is CASSPEGLGHEQYF. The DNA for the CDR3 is TGCGCCAGCAGCCCGGAGGGACTAGGGCACGAGCAGTACTTC.

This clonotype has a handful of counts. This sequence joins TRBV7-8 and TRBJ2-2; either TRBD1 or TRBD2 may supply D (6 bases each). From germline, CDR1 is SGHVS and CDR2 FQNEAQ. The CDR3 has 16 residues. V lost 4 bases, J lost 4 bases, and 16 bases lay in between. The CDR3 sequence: CASSSGLGGSTGELFF. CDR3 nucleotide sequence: TGTGCCAGCAGCTCCGGTTTAGGGGGGAGCACCGGGGAGCTGTTTTTT.

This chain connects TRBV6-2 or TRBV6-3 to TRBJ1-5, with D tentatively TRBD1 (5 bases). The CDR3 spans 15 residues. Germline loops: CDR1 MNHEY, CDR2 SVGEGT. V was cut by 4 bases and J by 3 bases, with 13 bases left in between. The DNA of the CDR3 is TGTGCCAGCAGTTCCCGTGGAGGGGCCAATCAGCCCCAGCATTTT. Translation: CASSSRGGANQPQHF.

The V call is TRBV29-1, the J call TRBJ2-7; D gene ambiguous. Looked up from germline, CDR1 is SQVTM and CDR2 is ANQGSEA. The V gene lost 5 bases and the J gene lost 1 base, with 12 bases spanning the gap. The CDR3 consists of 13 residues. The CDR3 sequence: CSVRRKDSYEQYF. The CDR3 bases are TGCAGCGTTCGACGGAAAGATTCCTACGAGCAGTACTTC.

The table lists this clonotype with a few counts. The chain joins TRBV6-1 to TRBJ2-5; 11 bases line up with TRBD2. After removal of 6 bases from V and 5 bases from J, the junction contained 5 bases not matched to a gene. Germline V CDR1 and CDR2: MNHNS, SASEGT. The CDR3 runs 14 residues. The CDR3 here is CASSSTSGVETQYF. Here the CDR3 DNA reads TGTGCCAGCAGCTCGACTAGCGGGGTGGAGACCCAGTACTTC.

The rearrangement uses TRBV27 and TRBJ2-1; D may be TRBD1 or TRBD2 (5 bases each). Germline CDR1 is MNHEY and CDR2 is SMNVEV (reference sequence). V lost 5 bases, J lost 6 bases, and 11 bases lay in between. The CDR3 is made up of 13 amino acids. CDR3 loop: CASSIGTINEQFF. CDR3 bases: TGTGCCAGCAGTATCGGGACCATCAATGAGCAGTTCTTC.